This paragraph covers one T cell receptor (beta chain) sequence. The V and J ends lost 2 bases and 5 bases respectively, with 10 bases between them. Germline values: CDR1 MNHEY, CDR2 SVGAGI. The CDR3 loop spans 14 amino acids. The sample belongs to a study of blood T cell repertoires in COVID-19. On the study more broadly: The United States, Italy and Spain provided the acute and convalescent COVID-19 samples. PBMCs, B-cell-depleted T cells, or T cells provided the cDNA or gDNA that made up the material.

Under the authors' procedure: Estimation of nucleated cell counts relied on the amplification of reference gene primers. Using immunoSEQ multiplex PCR, the repertoire was profiled, and TCRdb retains in-frame clones only, with some absent. The DNA was the basis for D and trimming; V, J and clone size are from that table. The repertoire holds around 55,000 clones, with around nine tenths as singletons. The clonotype originates from a man in his fifties or sixties with active COVID-19. This chain uses TRBV6-5 with TRBJ2-1; D perhaps matches TRBD2 (5 bases). The sequenced material came from peripheral blood. CDR3 bases: TGTGCCAGCAGTTACACGGGATATAACAATGAGCAGTTCTTC. This codes for CASSYTGYNNEQFF.